The clone carrying this TCR beta chain appeared once. Its antigen is not identified. A much larger clone differs from this one at a single base, so this may be a read error. The CDR3 runs 14 residues. The germline V gene encodes CDR1 SGHTA and CDR2 FQGNSA. The sample is drawn from a study of T cell repertoires in cytomegalovirus infection. Study in general: Public TCR beta signature analysis indicated the presence of both CMV infection and matching HLA type. Study-level points and caveats: There were HLA-C-restricted CMV-specific TCR beta clonotypes dominating the ex vivo response. Carriage of CMV together with the relevant HLA was identifiable through cumulative public TCR beta family frequency.

A single record per CDR3 protein comes from TCRdb applying MiXCR to the reads. The repertoire consists of around 540,000 distinct CDR3 sequences, with roughly a third occurring once and the leading ten covering roughly 15%. The TCR comes from a human donor in good health (CMV status not recorded). Some clones in this sample may be carry-over from other donors' samples. The V gene is TRBV7-2, the J gene TRBJ1-1; D gene ambiguous. Source: cultured PBMCs, taken from culture after CMV antigen stimulation. CDR3 protein: CASSSPGENTEASF. DNA of the CDR3: TGTGCCAGCAGCTCGCCGGGAGAGAACACTGAAGCTTCCTTT. Filled out from reference TRBV7-2 and TRBJ1-1, the complete variable domain reads GAGVSQSPSNKVTEKGKDVELRCDPISGHTALYWYRQSLGQGLEFLIYFQGNSAPDKSGLPSDRFSAERTGGSVSTLTIQRTQQEDSAVYLCASSSPGENTEASFGQGTRLTVV.